Listed here are 3 T cell receptor beta chains from one sample, sequenced in a study of blood T cell repertoires in COVID-19. The data were produced by immunoSEQ multiplex PCR, yet TCRdb's version contains in-frame clones alone and is incomplete. The sample has over 130,000 clones; 77% are singletons. The specimen sequenced was peripheral blood. The receptors shown here come from a woman in her forties or fifties with active or convalescent COVID-19.

The chain is built from TRBV7-2 and TRBJ2-5; D gene uncertain. V was shortened by 1 base and J by 1 base, with 7 bases between the two germline ends. In germline, CDR1 is SGHTA, CDR2 FQGNSA. The CDR3 runs 14 residues. The CDR3: CASSLGRSQETQYF. The DNA of the CDR3 is TGTGCCAGCAGCTTAGGCAGAAGCCAAGAGACCCAGTACTTC.

V and J are TRBV10-2 and TRBJ1-3; 7 nucleotides align to TRBD1. J was trimmed by 0 bases and V by 6 bases; bases with no gene match: 2. This CDR3 comprises 14 residues. In germline, CDR1 is WSHSY, CDR2 SAAADI. CDR3 bases: TGCGCCAGCAGCACAGGGGTCTCTGGAAACACCATATATTTT. It specifies CASSTGVSGNTIYF.

The rearrangement uses TRBV15 and TRBJ2-1; 10 bases fit TRBD2. The V gene's germline CDR1 is LNHNV and CDR2 YYDKDF (reference sequence). V lost 3 bases and J lost 9; bases outside the gene matches: 8. The CDR3 runs to 15 residues. The CDR3 spells CATSSGSGLAPEQFF. CDR3 bases: TGTGCCACCAGCAGTGGGTCGGGACTAGCGCCTGAGCAGTTCTTC.